This entry describes one TCR beta chain. Sequencing used immunoSEQ multiplex PCR; TCRdb keeps in-frame clones, though not all of them. The profile shows 140,000 or so clones, 88% of them singletons. The entry originates in a study of T cell responses to AZD1222 COVID-19 vaccine. Germline CDR1 and CDR2: SGHTA and FQGNSA. The CDR3 sequence is 13 residues long. V was pared by 4 bases and J by 8 bases, with 5 bases of the junction left unmatched. Source: peripheral blood, taken 28 days after the second AZD1222 dose. The sequence came from an adult who received the AZD1222 COVID-19 vaccine. The chain recombines TRBV7-2 with TRBJ2-1; 7 nucleotides match TRBD2. Written as DNA, the CDR3 is TGTGCCAGCAGCTGGGGAGGGCGGGATGAGCAGTTCTTC. Its translation: CASSWGGRDEQFF.